This TCR beta chain is drawn from a study of T cell repertoires in cytomegalovirus infection. Remarks on this clonotype: The antigen remains undetermined.

TCRdb ran MiXCR on the reads and lists one entry per CDR3 protein. The sample records tens of thousands of distinct CDR3 sequences, around 20% being singletons. Germline V gene lookup returns CDR1 MDHEN and CDR2 SYDVKM. The CDR3 covers 13 residues. V gave up 5 bases and J gave up 8 bases, with 13 bases separating them. Source: CD8+ T cells from cultured PBMCs, taken from culture after CMV antigen stimulation. The chain carries TRBV28 and TRBJ2-1; D remains ambiguous. The receptor comes from a human donor in good health (CMV status not recorded). Some clones in this sample may be carry-over from other donors' samples. The DNA of the CDR3 is TGTGCCAGCAGTCCCCCCCGCTGGCATGAGCAGTTCTTC. Translation: CASSPPRWHEQFF.